These 25 T cell receptor beta chains were all obtained from the same sample, sequenced in a study of cytomegalovirus exposure and HLA in healthy donors. The PCR had 60 Vbeta and 13 Jbeta primers. This table comes from immunoSEQ multiplex PCR, and its TCRdb copy is limited to in-frame clones, with some not included. Of fewer than 110,000 clones listed, 65% to 80% were seen once; the top ten hold 10%. Sequenced sample: PBMCs. The receptors were gathered from a man in his fifties or sixties in good health and CMV-seronegative.

The V call is TRBV10-3, the J call TRBJ1-5; D might be TRBD1 (5 bases). The CDR3 consists of 14 residues. Trimming removed 0 bases at V and 4 bases at J, with 7 bases between. Per the germline V gene, CDR1 is ENHRY and CDR2 is SYGVKD. The CDR3 sequence is CAISESGGNQPQHF. The CDR3 region has the DNA TGTGCCATCAGTGAGTCTGGGGGGAATCAGCCCCAGCATTTT.

This chain links TRBV5-6 with TRBJ1-2; unclear D gene. The CDR3 has 13 residues. Germline assignment: CDR1 SGHDT and CDR2 YYEEEE. V dropped 0 bases and J dropped 7 bases, with 10 bases sitting between them. The CDR3 nucleotides are TGTGCCAGCAGCTTGGCTCGGGGAGGTGGCTACACCTTC. Encoded protein: CASSLARGGGYTF. Looking up the rest from reference TRBV5-6 and TRBJ1-2 gives the full variable domain: DAGVTQSPTHLIKTRGQQVTLRCSPKSGHDTVSWYQQALGQGPQFIFQYYEEEERQRGNFPDRFSGHQFPNYSSELNVNALLLGDSALYLCASSLARGGGYTFGSGTRLTVV.

In its sample, this clone was seen a few times. The chain links TRBV12-5 to TRBJ2-5; no definite D call. CDR1 is LGHNT and CDR2 is FRNRAP in the germline V gene. V gave up 2 bases and J gave up 6 bases, with 10 bases separating them. The CDR3 is 13 residues long. The CDR3 reads CASGLPESKTQYF. CDR3 sequence (DNA): TGTGCTAGTGGTTTGCCAGAATCCAAGACCCAGTACTTC. The full variable domain, completed using reference TRBV12-5 and TRBJ2-5, is DARVTQTPRHKVTEMGQEVTMRCQPILGHNTVFWYRQTMMQGLELLAYFRNRAPLDDSGMPKDRFSAEMPDATLATLKIQPSEPRDSAVYFCASGLPESKTQYFGPGTRLLVL.

The chain recombines TRBV6-5 with TRBJ2-7; TRBD2 matches at 10 bases. Germline V CDR1 and CDR2: MNHEY, SVGAGI. This CDR3 spans 14 amino acids. J gave up 6 bases and V 7 bases, and 9 bases lay outside the gene matches. In DNA, the CDR3 is TGTGCCAGCACCAGAGCGGGGGGGTGGATCGAGCAGTACTTC. Translated, it gives CASTRAGGWIEQYF.

This clone has more than one count but fewer than ten. The chain links TRBV7-6 to TRBJ1-4; no clear D gene. The V and J ends lost 2 bases and 0 bases respectively, with 4 bases between them. CDR3 size: 14 residues. Germline-derived CDR1 and CDR2 are SGHVS and FNYEAQ. CDR3 loop: CASSLYSTNEKLFF. The CDR3, as DNA: TGTGCCAGCAGCTTATACTCAACTAATGAAAAACTGTTTTTT.

The chain is built from TRBV9 and TRBJ1-6; D is ambiguous. Germline V gene data show CDR1 as SGDLS and CDR2 as YYNGEE. The V end was cut by 0 bases, the J end by 0 bases, with 7 bases between. The CDR3 covers 16 residues. CDR3 protein: CASSVAGSSYNSPLHF. Written as DNA, the CDR3 is TGTGCCAGCAGCGTAGCGGGTAGCTCCTATAATTCACCCCTCCACTTT.

The rearrangement uses TRBV29-1 and TRBJ1-1; D ambiguous. Germline assignment: CDR1 SQVTM and CDR2 ANQGSEA. V lost 5 bases and J 8 bases, leaving 12 bases between the germline ends. The CDR3 is made up of 11 amino acids. DNA of the CDR3: TGCAGCGTTCCCTCTAATTACGAAGCTTTCTTT. This encodes CSVPSNYEAFF.

The chain has TRBV5-1 and TRBJ2-2; 12 nucleotides agree with TRBD2. CDR3 size: 15 residues. Losses at the gene ends were 4 bases for V and 3 bases for J; bases not matched to a gene: 1. CDR1 is SGHRS and CDR2 is YFSETQ in the germline V gene. In nucleotides, the CDR3 is TGCGCCAGCAGCGGGACTAGCGGGCACACCGGGGAGCTGTTTTTT. Translation: CASSGTSGHTGELFF.

This clone was recorded only once. The chain joins TRBV5-6 to TRBJ1-4, with 9 positions matching TRBD1. Trimming cost V 4 bases and J 6 bases; bases outside gene matches: 4. CDR1 and CDR2 from the germline V gene are SGHDT and YYEEEE. The CDR3 is 14 residues long. CDR3 nucleotide sequence: TGTGCCAGCAGCACCGGGACAGGGCATGAAAAACTGTTTTTT. Amino acids: CASSTGTGHEKLFF.

This chain uses TRBV2 with TRBJ2-3; TRBD2 agrees at 11 bases. CDR1 is SNHLY, CDR2 FYNNEI, per germline. The V and J ends lost 3 bases and 1 base, in that order; junction bases with no gene match: 15. The CDR3 extends over 20 amino acids. CDR3 sequence: CASSDLLAGVLRTGTDTQYF. The CDR3 nucleotides read TGTGCCAGCAGTGACCTACTAGCGGGAGTGCTGCGGACGGGCACAGATACGCAGTATTTT.

This clone was recorded a few times. The chain employs TRBV5-5 and TRBJ2-1; D perhaps matches TRBD2 (6 bases). In germline, CDR1 is SGHKS, CDR2 YYEKEE (reference sequence). The CDR3 is made up of 15 amino acids. Trimming took 1 base from V and 2 from J, leaving 10 bases between them. The CDR3 sequence is CASSLLTGAYNEQFF. The CDR3 nucleotides read TGTGCCAGCAGCTTGTTGACGGGAGCCTACAATGAGCAGTTCTTC.

This chain joins TRBV19 and TRBJ1-1; D is undetermined. Per the germline V gene, CDR1 is LNHDA and CDR2 is SQIVND (reference sequence). Deletions cut 1 base from V and 4 bases from J, with 16 bases between. This CDR3 is 16 amino acids long. The CDR3 region has the DNA TGTGCCAGTAGTATAGCAGGTTTAACAGAGGGCACTGAAGCTTTCTTT. Translating it yields CASSIAGLTEGTEAFF.

This chain joins TRBV7-8 and TRBJ1-3; TRBD1 matches at 8 bases. In germline, CDR1 is SGHVS, CDR2 FQNEAQ. Trimming removed 5 bases from V and 3 bases from J; junction bases left unmatched: 3. This CDR3 region has 14 residues. CDR3 coding DNA: TGTGCCAGCAGCCTAGGGACAGGTGGAAACACCATATATTTT. It yields the protein CASSLGTGGNTIYF. The whole variable domain, filled in from reference TRBV7-8 and TRBJ1-3, reads GAGVSQSPRYKVAKRGQDVALRCDPISGHVSLFWYQQALGQGPEFLTYFQNEAQLDKSGLPSDRFFAERPEGSVSTLKIQRTQQEDSAVYLCASSLGTGGNTIYFGEGSWLTVV.

This rearrangement joins TRBV9 to TRBJ2-1; 9 nucleotides align to TRBD1. Germline CDR1 reads SGDLS; CDR2 reads YYNGEE. Trimming took 2 bases from V and 7 from J; bases not matched to a gene: 4. There are 14 residues in the CDR3. The CDR3 here is CASSVPGQGNEQFF. As DNA, the CDR3 is TGTGCCAGCAGCGTTCCGGGACAGGGAAATGAGCAGTTCTTC.

Notes on this clone: Distinct nucleotide sequences in the sample also encode this CDR3. V is TRBV7-8 and J is TRBJ1-5; 8 positions match TRBD1. Trimming at V came to 5 bases and at J to 4 bases, leaving 4 bases not matched to a gene. CDR3 size: 14 residues. Germline V lookup: CDR1 SGHVS, CDR2 FQNEAQ. CDR3 loop: CASSLNRGNQPQHF. The CDR3 nucleotides are TGTGCCAGCAGCCTAAACAGGGGGAATCAGCCCCAGCATTTT.

The J gene is TRBJ2-1, the V gene TRBV5-1; 12 bases align to TRBD2. The V gene end was trimmed by 4 bases and the J gene end by 7 bases; junction bases not matched to a gene: 9. The CDR3 consists of 16 residues. Germline loops: CDR1 SGHRS, CDR2 YFSETQ. The DNA for the CDR3 is TGCGCCAGCAGCCCCCTGACTAGCGGGGGTCTTAATGAGCAGTTCTTC. It codes for CASSPLTSGGLNEQFF.

The genes are TRBV5-1 and TRBJ2-5, with TRBD2 matching 8 bases. The CDR3 consists of 14 residues. CDR1 is SGHRS, CDR2 YFSETQ, per germline. With V trimmed by 4 bases and J by 5 bases, 7 bases remained unmatched. CDR3 nucleotide sequence: TGCGCCAGCAGCCCAGCGGGAGTCGGGGAGACCCAGTACTTC. Protein product: CASSPAGVGETQYF.

The rearrangement links TRBV7-9 to TRBJ2-3; D might be TRBD1 (6 bases). V shed 1 base and J shed 5 bases, with 16 bases lying between them. CDR1 SEHNR and CDR2 FQNEAQ come from the germline V gene (reference sequence). The CDR3 totals 16 residues. The CDR3 DNA follows: TGTGCCAGCAGCTTAGAGCAAGGGGGATCCAGAGATACGCAGTATTTT. Translating it yields CASSLEQGGSRDTQYF.

The rearrangement links TRBV6-1 to TRBJ2-3; D remains ambiguous. This CDR3 spans 16 amino acids. Looked up from germline, CDR1 is MNHNS and CDR2 is SASEGT. Trimming pared 1 base from V and 0 bases from J, leaving 11 bases between. Written as DNA, the CDR3 is TGTGCCAGCAGTGAAGACCCGGGTCCTAGCACAGATACGCAGTATTTT. Its protein is CASSEDPGPSTDTQYF.

The CDR3 nucleotides read TGTGCTAGTGGTTCCGGACAGGGTGTAGATACGCAGTATTTT. As protein: CASGSGQGVDTQYF. The genes are TRBV12-5 and TRBJ2-3, with 8 bases that match TRBD1. V lost 4 bases to trimming and J lost 5 bases; unmatched junction nucleotides: 5. This CDR3 spans 14 amino acids. CDR1 and CDR2 from the germline V gene are LGHNT and FRNRAP.

The genes are TRBV6-5 and TRBJ2-7; tentatively, D is TRBD2 (6 bases). Germline V gene lookup returns CDR1 MNHEY and CDR2 SVGAGI. Between the trimmed V and J ends, which lost 5 bases and 3 bases, there was a span of 14 bases. CDR3 length: 14 residues. CDR3 nucleotides: TGTGCCAGCAGTAAGCCCGGGGGTGGCTACGAGCAGTACTTC. Amino acids: CASSKPGGGYEQYF.

The chain carries TRBV6-1 and TRBJ2-5, with TRBD2 matching 10 bases. Germline CDR1 is MNHNS and CDR2 is SASEGT. This CDR3 is built from 14 residues. J gave up 5 bases and V 4 bases, and 4 bases lay outside the gene matches. The CDR3 loop reads CASSASGRRETQYF. CDR3 DNA: TGTGCCAGCAGTGCTAGCGGGAGACGGGAGACCCAGTACTTC.

The genes are TRBV6-1 and TRBJ1-4, with 8 bases that match TRBD1. There are 17 residues in the CDR3. CDR1 and CDR2 from the germline V gene are MNHNS and SASEGT. The J segment lost 1 base and the V segment lost 0 bases, leaving 4 bases of the junction unmatched. Here the CDR3 reads CASSEAGQGRTNEKLFF. In DNA, the CDR3 is TGTGCCAGCAGTGAAGCAGGACAGGGTAGAACTAATGAAAAACTGTTTTTT.

This clone has just a few counts. This chain links TRBV29-1 with TRBJ2-3, with 7 bases fitting TRBD2. The CDR3 runs to 14 residues. V shed 5 bases, J shed 6 bases, and the junction held 11 bases outside the gene matches. Germline V lookup: CDR1 SQVTM, CDR2 ANQGSEA. The CDR3 spells CSVIGGLVGDTQYF. The CDR3, as DNA: TGCAGCGTTATCGGAGGACTAGTTGGGGATACGCAGTATTTT.

This chain joins TRBV19 and TRBJ1-2; 11 positions agree with TRBD1. V was clipped by 5 bases and J by 8 bases; unmatched bases: 7. The CDR3 is 14 residues long. CDR1 and CDR2 from the germline V gene are LNHDA and SQIVND (reference sequence). The CDR3 bases are TGTGCCAGTAGTCTCGGACAGGGGGCGCAGGGCTACACCTTC. It yields the protein CASSLGQGAQGYTF.